This T cell receptor (beta chain) stems from a study of regulatory T cells in long-lasting Graves disease. The time point was: persistent/refractory GD, antithyroid drugs over 5 years with positive TRAb. TCR sequences were obtained from RNA taken from PBMCs. A remark on this clonotype: Its antigen is unidentified.

Study-wide results and caveats: Shared public clonotypes totalled 2,741 in persistent patients, compared with about 960 in new patients. Investigators studied peripheral blood only, not thyroid tissue. Persistent disease favored TRBV28, TRBJ1-2 and TRBJ2-5.

CDR3-region Arm-PCR and iRepertoire HTBI primers produced the TCR beta libraries. From the multiplex PCR reads, TCRdb called clonotypes with MiXCR, one entry per CDR3 protein. The sample holds approximately 350,000 distinct CDR3 sequences, roughly 25% seen once. Trimming removed 5 bases from V and 0 bases from J; junction bases left unmatched: 4. There are 14 residues in the CDR3. Germline CDR1 MNHNS, CDR2 SASEGT. This clonotype was obtained from a woman aged 40 to 50 with Graves disease. The sample in question was peripheral blood mononuclear cells (PBMCs), obtained when the disease was refractory, from a patient treated with antithyroid drugs. The rearrangement uses TRBV6-1 and TRBJ2-7; TRBD1 matches at 7 bases. CDR3 sequence: CASSIDRASYEQYF. The CDR3 bases are TGTGCCAGCAGTATCGACAGGGCCTCCTACGAGCAGTACTTC.